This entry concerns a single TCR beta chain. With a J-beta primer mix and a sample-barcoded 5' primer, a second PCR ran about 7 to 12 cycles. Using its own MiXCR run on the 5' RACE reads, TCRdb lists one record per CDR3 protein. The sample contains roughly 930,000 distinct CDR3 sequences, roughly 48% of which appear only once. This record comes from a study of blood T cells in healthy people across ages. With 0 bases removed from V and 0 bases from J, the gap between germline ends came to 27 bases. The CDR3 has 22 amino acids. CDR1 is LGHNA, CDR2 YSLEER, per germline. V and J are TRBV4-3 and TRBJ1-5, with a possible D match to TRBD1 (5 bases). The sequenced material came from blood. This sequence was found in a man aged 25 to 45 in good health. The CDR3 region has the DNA TGCGCCAGCAGCCAAGATTATTTGGAGGGGACCCCTTATGGGGTTAGCAATCAGCCCCAGCATTTT. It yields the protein CASSQDYLEGTPYGVSNQPQHF.